The next 7 T cell receptor beta chains were all read from a single sample in a study of shared clonotypes between healthy human individuals. Data came from immunoSEQ multiplex PCR; TCRdb stores just in-frame clones and leaves some out. The data contain around 2.3 million clones, 95% of them seen just once; the ten biggest clones take up roughly 0.13%. Sequencing was carried out using naive CD4+ T cells sorted from blood. Subset: CD45RA+ positively selected. The receptor source for this set is a man aged 18 to 29 in good health.

This chain links TRBV4-2 with TRBJ2-5, with TRBD2 as a possible D gene (7 bases). CDR1 is LGHNA and CDR2 is YNFKEQ in the germline V gene. Trimming stripped 0 bases from V and 4 bases from J, with 18 bases between. The CDR3 length is 17 residues. In nucleotides, the CDR3 is TGTGCCAGCAGCCAAGATTCCCGGGGGGCCAGAACAGAGACCCAGTACTTC. Its protein product is CASSQDSRGARTETQYF.

This clone was observed a few times. The V call is TRBV7-9, the J call TRBJ1-1, with 7 nucleotides matching TRBD1. The length of the CDR3 is 12 residues. The germline V gene encodes CDR1 SEHNR and CDR2 FQNEAQ (reference sequence). V dropped 6 bases and J dropped 11; count of bases not matched to a gene: 9. CDR3: CASRQGQSVAFF. The CDR3 DNA is TGTGCCAGCAGACAGGGACAGTCCGTGGCTTTCTTT.

The chain uses TRBV29-1 and TRBJ2-7, with 10 bases matching TRBD1. The V gene end was trimmed by 4 bases and the J gene end by 4 bases; junction bases not matched to a gene: 4. The CDR3 consists of 13 residues. The germline V gene encodes CDR1 SQVTM and CDR2 ANQGSEA. The CDR3 DNA is TGCAGCGTTGGGGAGGACAGGGGGTACGAGCAGTACTTC. Protein sequence: CSVGEDRGYEQYF.

V is TRBV30 and J is TRBJ1-3; D not certain. With 2 bases removed from V and 1 base from J, the gap between germline ends came to 12 bases. The CDR3 runs to 15 residues. Germline V gives CDR1 GTSNPN, CDR2 SVGIG (reference sequence). In DNA form, the CDR3 reads TGTGCCTGGAGTCGAAAACGGGATTCTGGAAACACCATATATTTT. Protein sequence: CAWSRKRDSGNTIYF.

V is TRBV5-6 and J is TRBJ1-2; 8 bases are a match to TRBD1. V shed 2 bases, J shed 4 bases, and the junction held 4 bases outside the gene matches. Germline CDR1 is SGHDT and CDR2 is YYEEEE. The CDR3 is 14 amino acids. For the CDR3, the DNA is TGTGCCAGCAGCTTTTGGACAGGGACCTATGGCTACACCTTC. Amino acid sequence: CASSFWTGTYGYTF.

On this clone itself: Other DNA sequences within the sample encode an identical CDR3. The J gene is TRBJ1-1, the V gene TRBV6-5; possibly TRBD1 for D (6 bases). CDR3 length: 12 residues. Trimming cost V 6 bases and J 5 bases, with 10 bases left between them. CDR1 is MNHEY, CDR2 SVGAGI, per germline. The CDR3 DNA reads as TGTGCCAGCAGCCTCAGGGGTACTGAAGCTTTCTTT. It yields the protein CASSLRGTEAFF.

V usage is TRBV18 and J usage is TRBJ2-7, with 8 bases identical to TRBD2. This CDR3 spans 15 amino acids. Germline CDR1 reads KGHSH; CDR2 reads LQKENI. V shed 3 bases and J 5 bases; nucleotides not matched to a gene: 9. The CDR3 loop reads CASSPLPGLAHEQYF. CDR3 in DNA: TGTGCCAGCTCACCCCTGCCAGGACTAGCCCACGAGCAGTACTTC.